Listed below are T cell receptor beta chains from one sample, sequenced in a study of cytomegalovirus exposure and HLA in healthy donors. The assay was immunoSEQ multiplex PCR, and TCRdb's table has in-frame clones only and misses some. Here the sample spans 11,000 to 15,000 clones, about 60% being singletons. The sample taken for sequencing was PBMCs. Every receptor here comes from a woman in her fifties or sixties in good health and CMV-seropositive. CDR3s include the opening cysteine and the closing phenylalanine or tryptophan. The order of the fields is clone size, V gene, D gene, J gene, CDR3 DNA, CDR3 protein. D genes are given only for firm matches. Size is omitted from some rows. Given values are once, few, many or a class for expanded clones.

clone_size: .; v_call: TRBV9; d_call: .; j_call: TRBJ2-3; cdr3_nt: TGTGCCAGCAGCGTAGAAGGGAGAGGGAATACGCAGTATTTT; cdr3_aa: CASSVEGRGNTQYF
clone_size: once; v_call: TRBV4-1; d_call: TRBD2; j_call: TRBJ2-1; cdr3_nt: TGCGCCAGCAGCCAAGAGGAGACTAGCGGTTCCTACAATGAGCAGTTCTTC; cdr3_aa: CASSQEETSGSYNEQFF
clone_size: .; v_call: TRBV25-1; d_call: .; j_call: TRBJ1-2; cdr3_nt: TGTGCCAGCAGTACACGGACAGACTCAAACTATGGCTACACCTTC; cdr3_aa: CASSTRTDSNYGYTF
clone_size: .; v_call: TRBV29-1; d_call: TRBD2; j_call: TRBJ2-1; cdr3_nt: TGCAGCGCCCGGACGGGACTAGATCTCTACAATGAGCAGTTCTTC; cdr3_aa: CSARTGLDLYNEQFF
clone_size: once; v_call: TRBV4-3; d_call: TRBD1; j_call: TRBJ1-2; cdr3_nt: TGCGCCAGCAGCCAGGAAGATTTGGGACAGGGAGACTATGGCTACACCTTC; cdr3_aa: CASSQEDLGQGDYGYTF
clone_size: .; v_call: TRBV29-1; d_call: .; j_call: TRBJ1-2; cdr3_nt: TGCAGCGTTCGTGCAGAGGTAGCTAACTATGGCTACACCTTC; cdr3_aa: CSVRAEVANYGYTF
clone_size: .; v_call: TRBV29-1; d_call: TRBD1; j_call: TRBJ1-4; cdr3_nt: TGCAGCGCGAGACAGGGTGGTGATGAAAAACTGTTTTTT; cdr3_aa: CSARQGGDEKLFF
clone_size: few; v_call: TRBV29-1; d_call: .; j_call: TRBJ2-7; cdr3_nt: TGCAGCGTTGATACAGGGCGTACCTACGAGCAGTACTTC; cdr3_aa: CSVDTGRTYEQYF
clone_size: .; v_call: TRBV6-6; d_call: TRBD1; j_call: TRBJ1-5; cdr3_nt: TGTGCCAGCAGTTCGACAGGGGGCGGTAATCAGCCCCAGCATTTT; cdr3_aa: CASSSTGGGNQPQHF
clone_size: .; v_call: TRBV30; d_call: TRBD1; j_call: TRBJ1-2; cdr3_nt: TGTGCCTGGGGAGGGACAGTAAAAGGCTACACCTTC; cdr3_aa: CAWGGTVKGYTF
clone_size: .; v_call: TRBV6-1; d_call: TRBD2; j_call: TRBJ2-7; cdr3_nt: TGTGCCAGCTCTTACCTAGCGGGAACCCCCTACGAGCAGTACTTC; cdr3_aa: CASSYLAGTPYEQYF
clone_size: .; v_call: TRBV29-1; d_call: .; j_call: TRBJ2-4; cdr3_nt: TGCAGCGTTGACTTACTCCCCGGCGGCATTCAGTACTTC; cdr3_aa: CSVDLLPGGIQYF
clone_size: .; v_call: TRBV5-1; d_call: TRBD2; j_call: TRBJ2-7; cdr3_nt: TGCGCCAGCCGCCAAGCGGGAGGGATCTACGAGCAGTACTTC; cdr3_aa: CASRQAGGIYEQYF
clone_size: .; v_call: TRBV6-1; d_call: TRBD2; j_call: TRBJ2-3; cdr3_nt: TGTGCCAGCAGTTCGACTAGCGGGAGCACAGATACGCAGTATTTT; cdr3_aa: CASSSTSGSTDTQYF
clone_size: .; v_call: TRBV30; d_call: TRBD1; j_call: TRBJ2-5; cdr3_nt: TGTGCCTGGAGTCCCTTGGACAGGAAAGAGACCCAGTACTTC; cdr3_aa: CAWSPLDRKETQYF
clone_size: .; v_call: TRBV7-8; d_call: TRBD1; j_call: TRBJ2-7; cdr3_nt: TGTGCCAGCAGCTTAGATGGGACAGGGTTATACTTC; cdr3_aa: CASSLDGTGLYF
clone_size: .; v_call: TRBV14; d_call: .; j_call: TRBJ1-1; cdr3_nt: TGTGCCAGCAGCCAAGATCTTGAGGGAGAAGCTTTCTTT; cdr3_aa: CASSQDLEGEAFF
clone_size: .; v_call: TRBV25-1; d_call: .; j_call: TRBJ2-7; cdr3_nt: TGTGCCAGCAGTGAATATAATGCGGGCTACGAGCAGTACTTC; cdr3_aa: CASSEYNAGYEQYF
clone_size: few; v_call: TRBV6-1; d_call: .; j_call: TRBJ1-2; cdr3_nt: TGTGCCAGCAGTGAAATTACGACAGGCCGCTTC; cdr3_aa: CASSEITTGRF
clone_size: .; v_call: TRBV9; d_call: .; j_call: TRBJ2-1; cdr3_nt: TGTGCCAGCGGGGAAGACTCAGGGTTGAATGAGCAGTTCTTC; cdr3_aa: CASGEDSGLNEQFF
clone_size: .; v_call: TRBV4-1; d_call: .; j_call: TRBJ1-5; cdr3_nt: TGCGCCAGCAGCCATGGTAGGGGGGGCCTTCAGCCCCAGCATTTT; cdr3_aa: CASSHGRGGLQPQHF
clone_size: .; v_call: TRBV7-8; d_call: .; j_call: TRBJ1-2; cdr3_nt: TGTGCCAGCAGCCTCCTGGGGGGGCTCTATGGCTACACCTTC; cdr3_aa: CASSLLGGLYGYTF
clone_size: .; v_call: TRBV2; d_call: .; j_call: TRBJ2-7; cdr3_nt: TGTGCCACCCTATCAAGTGAGCAGTACTTC; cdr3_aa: CATLSSEQYF
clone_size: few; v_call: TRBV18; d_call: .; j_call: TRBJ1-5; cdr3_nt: TGTGCCAGCTCACTACAGGGAGATCAGCCCCAGCATTTT; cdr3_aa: CASSLQGDQPQHF
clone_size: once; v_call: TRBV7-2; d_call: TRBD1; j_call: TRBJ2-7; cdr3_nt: TGTGCCAGCAGCTTAGGGACAGGGGTTTACGAGCAGTACTTC; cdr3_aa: CASSLGTGVYEQYF
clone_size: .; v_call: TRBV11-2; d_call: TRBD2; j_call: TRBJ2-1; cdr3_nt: TGTGCCAGCAGCTTGACGACTAGCGGGCACAATGAGCAGTTCTTC; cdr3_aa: CASSLTTSGHNEQFF
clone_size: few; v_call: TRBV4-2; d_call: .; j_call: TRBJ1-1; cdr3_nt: TGTGCCAGCAGCCAATTGACAGGCATGAACACTGAAGCTTTCTTT; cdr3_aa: CASSQLTGMNTEAFF